The text below deals with one T cell receptor beta chain. Negative isolation was used for CD8+ and CD4+ T cells, and FACS enrichment was applied to TEMRA cells. This sample stems from a study of CD8 T cells in Susac syndrome. Germline V gene data show CDR1 as MDHEN and CDR2 as SYDVKM. The CDR3 covers 17 residues. Trimming removed 7 bases from V and 2 bases from J, with 24 bases in between. RNA amounts of about 0.5 to 1 ug underwent reverse transcription with random hexamers. Across 54 Vbeta and 13 Jbeta, immunoSEQ multiplex PCR amplified TCR beta CDR3. TCRdb re-analysed the immunoSEQ multiplex PCR reads in MiXCR, keeping a single row per CDR3 protein. The sample includes about 150,000 distinct CDR3 sequences, 95% to 97% of them seen just once.

The TCR originated in a human donor with Susac syndrome. The rearrangement uses TRBV28 and TRBJ2-7; no definite D call. The sequencing input was CD4+ T cells from PBMCs. The CDR3 DNA is TGTGCCAGCATGGGTGCCGTACGTGTTTTCGGCACCTACGAGCAGTACTTC. Translating gives CASMGAVRVFGTYEQYF. Variable domain in full (rest from reference TRBV28 and TRBJ2-7): DVKVTQSSRYLVKRTGEKVFLECVQDMDHENMFWYRQDPGLGLRLIYFSYDVKMKEKGDIPEGYSVSREKKERFSLILESASTNQTSMYLCASMGAVRVFGTYEQYFGPGTRLTVT.